Sequencing of this T cell receptor (beta chain) was carried out in a study of blood T cell repertoires in COVID-19. Overall study context: From T cells, B-cell-depleted T cells, or PBMCs came the material, which was cDNA or gDNA.

Sequenced by immunoSEQ multiplex PCR; TCRdb stores in-frame clones only, minus some. The sample carries a few hundred thousand clones, under 90% recorded once. Trimming took 3 bases from V and 3 from J, leaving 15 bases between them. In germline, CDR1 is SGHTA, CDR2 FQGNSA. There are 15 residues in the CDR3. The TCR was taken from a woman between 40 and 50 years old who had recovered from COVID-19. The gene calls are TRBV7-2 and TRBJ2-7; a possible D gene is TRBD1 (6 bases). Sequenced: peripheral blood. The CDR3 DNA reads TGTGCCAGCAGCTTTACTCAGGACAGCCGCTACGAGCAGTACTTC. Protein: CASSFTQDSRYEQYF.